These 5 T cell receptor beta chains came from one sample sequenced in a study of blood T cells in healthy people across ages. Next came a second PCR, run for about 6 to 12 cycles, which used a sample-barcoded 5' primer along with a J-beta primer mix. TCRdb fed the 5' RACE reads into MiXCR, producing one record per CDR3 protein. The repertoire includes around 1.5 million distinct CDR3 sequences, about 32% of them detected once, and about 11% sits in the top ten. What was sequenced was blood. Receptor source: a woman in her twenties or thirties in good health.

This clonotype was recorded once. Given a much more abundant clone one base away, this may be a read error. The chain has TRBV24-1 and TRBJ2-1; D is unclear. The CDR3 covers 15 residues. V lost 4 bases to trimming and J lost 5 bases, with 14 bases between them. Germline CDR1 is KGHDR and CDR2 is SFDVKD. The CDR3 DNA reads as TGTGCCACCAGTGACCCCAACGGGCCAAACAATGAGCAGTTCTTC. Translating it yields CATSDPNGPNNEQFF.

There are a few counts of this clonotype. The chain links TRBV9 to TRBJ2-5, with a tentative D call TRBD2 (5 bases). This CDR3 contains 16 residues. Germline lookup yields CDR1 SGDLS and CDR2 YYNGEE. V lost 3 bases to trimming and J lost 5 bases, with 20 bases between them. The CDR3 nucleotides read TGTGCCAGCAGCGCTTCTATCCGGGAAGGCCGCGAGACCCAGTACTTC. As protein: CASSASIREGRETQYF.

This chain links TRBV15 with TRBJ1-5; 7 bases agree with TRBD1. Germline trimming cut 5 bases from V and 5 bases from J; bases unmatched to any gene: 6. CDR3 length: 14 residues. Per germline, CDR1 LNHNV and CDR2 YYDKDF (reference sequence). The CDR3 protein is CATSHGRGYQPQHF. CDR3 nucleotides: TGTGCCACCAGCCATGGCAGGGGGTATCAGCCCCAGCATTTT.

This CDR3 reads CASSRPTSGSPVRRANEQFF. The CDR3 DNA sequence: TGTGCCAGCAGTCGTCCGACTAGCGGGAGTCCTGTTAGGAGGGCCAATGAGCAGTTCTTC. The J gene is TRBJ2-1, the V gene TRBV6-2 or TRBV6-3; 12 nucleotides line up with TRBD2. Looked up from germline, CDR1 is MNHEY and CDR2 is SVGEGT. There are 20 residues in the CDR3. V dropped 5 bases and J dropped 6; count of bases not matched to a gene: 20.

This clonotype has a count of ten or more. V usage is TRBV20-1 and J usage is TRBJ2-1, with 7 bases identical to TRBD1. The CDR3 is 14 residues long. The J segment lost 8 bases and the V segment lost 5 bases, leaving 12 bases of the junction unmatched. Germline V CDR1 and CDR2: DFQATT, SNEGSKA (reference sequence). The CDR3 bases are TGCAGTGCTTACAGGGGCGGTCTTAGGTATGAGCAGTTCTTC. Amino acid sequence: CSAYRGGLRYEQFF.